The clone carrying this T cell receptor (beta chain) is a singleton in its sample. The entry originates in a study of blood T cell repertoires in COVID-19. Assay used: immunoSEQ multiplex PCR; TCRdb lists only in-frame clones, some missing. The table includes about half a million clones, roughly 85% detected once. V shed 6 bases and J shed 9 bases, with 15 bases lying between them. CDR1 is LGHNA and CDR2 is YNFKEQ in the germline V gene. CDR3 size: 13 residues. Sequencing input: peripheral blood. The chain has TRBV4-2 and TRBJ2-1; possible D gene TRBD1, 6 bases. The clonotype was recovered from a human donor in a cohort sampled during active COVID-19. CDR3 sequence: CASREQGLSEQFF. DNA of the CDR3: TGTGCCAGCAGAGAACAGGGATTGAGTGAGCAGTTCTTC.